Reported below is one T cell receptor (beta chain). Antigen unknown. The CDR3 spans 13 residues. Deletions cut 2 bases from V and 2 bases from J, with 7 bases between. The germline V gene encodes CDR1 MNHNY and CDR2 SVGAGI (reference sequence). PCR primers comprised 60 Vbeta and 13 Jbeta primers. TCRdb's copy holds only in-frame clones and misses some; the assay was immunoSEQ multiplex PCR. The table shows 150,000 to 200,000 clones, with 65% to 80% occurring only once. The data were obtained in a study of cytomegalovirus exposure and HLA in healthy donors. General study findings and limits: Previous analysis showed most TCR beta V segments were productive about 87% or about 30% of the time.

The TCR was taken from a man between 18 and 29 years old in good health and CMV-seropositive. Material: PBMCs. This rearrangement joins TRBV6-6 to TRBJ2-7, with no clear D. The CDR3 is CASSYDTAYEQYV. The DNA of the CDR3 is TGTGCCAGCAGTTACGACACTGCCTACGAGCAGTACGTC.